This TCR beta chain was identified during a study of CD8 T cells in ankylosing spondylitis. General study points: Matched ankylosing spondylitis synovial fluid reportedly contained a significantly enriched population of disease-linked clones. In reactive arthritis synovial fluid and blood, some motif variants had been reported before. The disease-linked clones had a CD8+ phenotype and low blood frequencies. What appeared characteristic of ankylosing spondylitis blood was a TCR beta motif of under 10 highly homologous variants.

The CDR3 loop spans 15 amino acids. Germline V gene lookup returns CDR1 MNHNS and CDR2 SASEGT. V lost 7 bases and J lost 3, with 18 bases in between. It was by quantitative 5'-RACE with molecular barcodes that TCR beta libraries were made. TCRdb reprocessed the 5' RACE reads via MiXCR and lists one record per CDR3 protein. The sample shows approximately 300,000 distinct CDR3 sequences, around 8% of them seen only once. This clonotype turned up a few times. The antigen is not known. The sequenced sample consisted of blood, either unsorted or a sorted T cell fraction (not recorded which). J is TRBJ1-1 and V is TRBV6-1; no firm D call. The sequence was collected from a male donor with ankylosing spondylitis. The CDR3 DNA reads TGTGCCAGCACTCCGGTATCGCCCGGGGACACTGAAGCTTTCTTT. It yields the protein CASTPVSPGDTEAFF.